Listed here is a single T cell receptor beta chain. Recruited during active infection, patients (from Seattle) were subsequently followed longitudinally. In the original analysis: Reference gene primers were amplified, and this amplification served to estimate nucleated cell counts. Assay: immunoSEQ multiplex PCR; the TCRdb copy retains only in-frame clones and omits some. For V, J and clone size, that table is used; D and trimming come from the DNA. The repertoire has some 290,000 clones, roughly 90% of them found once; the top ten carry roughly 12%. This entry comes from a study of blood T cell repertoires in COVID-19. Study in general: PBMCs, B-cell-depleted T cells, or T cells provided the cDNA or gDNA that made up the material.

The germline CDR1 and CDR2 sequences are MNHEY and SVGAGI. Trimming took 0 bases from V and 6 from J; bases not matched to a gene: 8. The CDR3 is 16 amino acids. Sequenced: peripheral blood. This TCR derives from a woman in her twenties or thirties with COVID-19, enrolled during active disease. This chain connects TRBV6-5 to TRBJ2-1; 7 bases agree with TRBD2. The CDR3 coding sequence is TGTGCCAGCAGTTACTCGTGGCTAGCGGAGACCAATGAGCAGTTCTTC. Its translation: CASSYSWLAETNEQFF.